The present T cell receptor (beta chain) was sequenced within a study of sequential checkpoint blockade in melanoma. Overall study context: Randomization was 1:1 between first-line nivolumab→ipilimumab and ipilimumab→nivolumab. Under 25 patients had matched tumor biopsies before treatment and at week 13 after nivolumab or ipilimumab alone.

Using immunoSEQ multiplex PCR, the repertoire was profiled, and TCRdb retains in-frame clones only, with some absent. The repertoire has around 9,800 clones, approximately 25% of them found once; the top ten carry about a sixth. The CDR3 is made up of 16 amino acids. Germline lookup yields CDR1 SGDLS and CDR2 YYNGEE. Losses at the gene ends were 5 bases for V and 7 bases for J; bases not matched to a gene: 13. General study points: Clinical benefit was about 30 times likelier when tumor T-cell fraction and clonality increased.

Treatment of the sample: randomized to nivolumab then ipilimumab (arm A) or the reverse (arm B). This clone was counted only a few times. Its antigen is not identified. This TCR came from a human donor with melanoma. Sequencing was performed on tumor tissue (inferred from file names), taken from a patient given nivolumab and ipilimumab in sequence. This chain joins TRBV9 and TRBJ2-4; 9 positions agree with TRBD1. CDR3 in DNA: TGTGCCAGCAGTGATGAGACAGGGGGAATAGGGAACATTCAGTACTTC. Protein product: CASSDETGGIGNIQYF.